Below, one T cell receptor beta chain is given with its context. Its specificity is unknown. This record comes from a study of shared clonotypes between healthy human individuals. Study-wide results and limits: Donors were few, which limited the genetic and exposure-history diversity represented. Depth was large, yet rarefaction showed that sorted-subset sequencing was incomplete. Naive subsets generally exceeded memory subsets in estimated richness.

In the source study's methods: ImmunoSEQ gave junction-only sequences without quality scores, so filtering differed. Sequencing used immunoSEQ multiplex PCR; TCRdb keeps in-frame clones, though not all of them. V, J and clone size are taken as reported in that table, and D and trimming were inferred from the DNA itself. Among 2 million to 2.5 million clones, 90% to 97% were seen once, and the ten largest hold 0.1% to 0.15%. J lost 0 bases, V lost 7 bases, and 8 bases had no gene match. CDR1 is MNHEY, CDR2 SMNVEV, per germline (reference sequence). This CDR3 is 15 amino acids long. This chain joins TRBV27 and TRBJ1-1; 7 bases are shared with TRBD1. The sample taken for sequencing was naive CD4+ T cells sorted from blood. The subset is: CD45RA+ positively selected. The clonotype originates from a man younger than 35 in good health. DNA for the CDR3: TGTGCCAGCATTGGGGGACAGACCATGAACACTGAAGCTTTCTTT. It yields the protein CASIGGQTMNTEAFF.